Listed here are 22 T cell receptor beta chains from one sample, sequenced in a study of shared clonotypes between healthy human individuals. Libraries were prepared by immunoSEQ multiplex PCR; TCRdb keeps only in-frame clonotypes and omits some of them. In the table there are a few million clones, about 90% of which are singletons. Source material: naive CD4+ T cells from PBMCs. Stated subset: CD45RA+ positively selected. These receptors came from a man younger than 30 in good health. Some clones in this sample may be carry-over from other donors' samples.

The chain is built from TRBV7-2 and TRBJ2-1; 10 bases map to TRBD2. The CDR3 sequence is 18 residues long. J lost 5 bases, V lost 4 bases, and 14 bases had no gene match. The germline gives CDR1 SGHTA, CDR2 FQGNSA. The CDR3 spells CASSSSGRALMIDNEQFF. The CDR3 DNA sequence: TGTGCCAGCAGCTCCAGCGGGAGGGCCTTAATGATCGACAATGAGCAGTTCTTC.

CDR3 DNA sequence: TGTGCCAGCAGTTCGACTGGCCAGGGACGGTATGGCTACACCTTC. This codes for CASSSTGQGRYGYTF. The chain couples TRBV28 to TRBJ1-2; possibly TRBD1 for D (5 bases). This CDR3 is built from 15 residues. Germline CDR1 is MDHEN and CDR2 is SYDVKM. Between the trimmed V and J ends, which lost 4 bases and 5 bases, there was a span of 17 bases.

The rearrangement joins TRBV27 to TRBJ2-7; D unclear. Germline CDR1 is MNHEY and CDR2 is SMNVEV (reference sequence). This CDR3 has 16 amino acids. With 2 bases removed from V and 0 bases from J, the gap between germline ends came to 14 bases. CDR3 in amino acids: CASSLERSLPSYEQYF. DNA of the CDR3: TGTGCCAGCAGTTTAGAACGGAGCCTCCCCTCCTACGAGCAGTACTTC.

Comment on this clone: Mismatch with germline at one junction end may stem from a read error. The J gene is TRBJ1-1, the V gene TRBV6-6, with 7 positions matching TRBD1. CDR1 and CDR2 from the germline V gene are MNHNY and SVGAGI (reference sequence). The CDR3 consists of 13 residues. The CDR3 bases are TGTGCCAGCTCTCTGCCCGGGACAGCTGTTCCATCATTT. Its protein is CASSLPGTAVPSF.

In regard to this clone: Other DNA sequences from this sample encode an identical CDR3 as well. The chain employs TRBV7-2 and TRBJ2-5; unclear D gene. The CDR3 is 15 amino acids. Trimming removed 4 bases at V and 1 base at J, with 13 bases between. Germline-derived CDR1 and CDR2 are SGHTA and FQGNSA. The CDR3 region has the DNA TGTGCCAGCAGCTCGCTAGGAACAAGCCAAGAGACCCAGTACTTC. Translating gives CASSSLGTSQETQYF.

This sequence joins TRBV7-8 and TRBJ2-1, with 12 bases matching TRBD2. J lost 0 bases, V lost 3 bases, and 12 bases had no gene match. The germline V gene encodes CDR1 SGHVS and CDR2 FQNEAQ. The CDR3 totals 20 residues. CDR3 in amino acids: CASSFSTSGSSPSSYNEQFF. CDR3 sequence (DNA): TGTGCCAGCAGCTTCTCGACTAGCGGGAGTTCACCGAGCTCCTACAATGAGCAGTTCTTC.

To note about this clone: Different DNA sequences within this sample yield the same CDR3. The V call is TRBV28, the J call TRBJ2-7; D unresolved. Trimming removed 7 bases at V and 0 bases at J, with 10 bases between. Germline-derived CDR1 and CDR2 are MDHEN and SYDVKM. CDR3 length: 13 residues. The CDR3 coding sequence is TGTGCCAGCACACGCGGCGGCTCCTACGAGCAGTACTTC. Translating it yields CASTRGGSYEQYF.

Only a few counts were recorded for this clone. The chain carries TRBV28 and TRBJ1-4, with D perhaps matching TRBD1 (5 bases). This CDR3 is 15 amino acids long. Trimming cost V 5 bases and J 3 bases, with 13 bases left between them. Germline CDR1 reads MDHEN; CDR2 reads SYDVKM. The CDR3 loop is CASSLSWGPNEKLFF. CDR3 bases: TGTGCCAGCAGTCTATCATGGGGCCCTAATGAAAAACTGTTTTTT.

The gene calls are TRBV19 and TRBJ2-4, with D perhaps matching TRBD1 (5 bases). Per the germline V gene, CDR1 is LNHDA and CDR2 is SQIVND (reference sequence). The CDR3 has 15 amino acids. V was shortened by 7 bases and J by 1 base, with 14 bases between the two germline ends. CDR3 bases: TGTGCCAGTATCGACAGATCAGGTGCCAAAAACATTCAGTACTTC. It yields the protein CASIDRSGAKNIQYF.

The V gene is TRBV4-1, the J gene TRBJ2-4, with D perhaps assigned TRBD1 or TRBD2 (6 bases each). Trimming left V 3 bases short and J 1 base short, with 22 bases between. This CDR3 has 19 amino acids. Germline assignment: CDR1 MGHRA and CDR2 YSYEKL. The CDR3 DNA reads TGCGCCAGCAGCCAGGGCCCTTTGTCGGGGGCGGGTGCCAAAAACATTCAGTACTTC. Its translation is CASSQGPLSGAGAKNIQYF.

This chain joins TRBV10-3 and TRBJ1-4, with a tentative D call TRBD1 (6 bases). The CDR3 totals 15 residues. Trimming removed 3 bases from V and 0 bases from J, with 8 bases in between. Germline V gene data show CDR1 as ENHRY and CDR2 as SYGVKD. This CDR3 reads CAISDEGATNEKLFF. The CDR3 nucleotides are TGTGCCATCAGTGATGAGGGGGCAACTAATGAAAAACTGTTTTTT.

This clone was seen a handful of times. The chain uses TRBV28 and TRBJ1-1, with D perhaps TRBD1 (5 bases). The CDR3 has 13 residues. Trimming cost V 5 bases and J 1 base, with 8 bases left between them. The V gene's germline CDR1 is MDHEN and CDR2 SYDVKM. CDR3 amino acids: CASSKTENTEAFF. The CDR3 nucleotides are TGTGCCAGCAGTAAGACAGAGAACACTGAAGCTTTCTTT.

V is TRBV7-2 and J is TRBJ2-1; 11 bases map to TRBD2. This CDR3 is built from 14 residues. V was pared by 4 bases and J by 6 bases, with 2 bases of the junction left unmatched. Germline V gives CDR1 SGHTA, CDR2 FQGNSA. The CDR3 spells CASSSGLAVNEQFF. In nucleotides, the CDR3 is TGTGCCAGCAGCTCGGGACTAGCGGTCAATGAGCAGTTCTTC.

The genes are TRBV27 and TRBJ2-4; no clear D gene. Deletions cut 5 bases from V and 0 bases from J, with 8 bases between. The CDR3 has 14 residues. CDR1 MNHEY and CDR2 SMNVEV come from the germline V gene (reference sequence). The CDR3 reads CASSTVLAKNIQYF. The CDR3 region has the DNA TGTGCCAGCAGTACAGTCTTAGCCAAAAACATTCAGTACTTC.

The chain joins TRBV5-1 to TRBJ2-5; D remains unclear. CDR1 is SGHRS and CDR2 is YFSETQ in the germline V gene. V dropped 3 bases and J dropped 4 bases, with 19 bases sitting between them. This CDR3 has 16 amino acids. The CDR3 protein is CASSSGGSRVRETQYF. In DNA form, the CDR3 reads TGCGCCAGCAGCTCTGGCGGCAGTAGGGTCCGAGAGACCCAGTACTTC.

The V gene is TRBV7-9, the J gene TRBJ1-1; D is ambiguous. V lost 2 bases, J lost 0 bases, and 13 bases lay in between. The CDR3 has 16 amino acids. CDR1 and CDR2 from the germline V gene are SEHNR and FQNEAQ (reference sequence). Here the CDR3 reads CASSLWARAMNTEAFF. DNA for the CDR3: TGTGCCAGCAGCTTATGGGCTAGGGCCATGAACACTGAAGCTTTCTTT.

The chain uses TRBV9 and TRBJ2-5; 10 bases fit TRBD2. CDR1 and CDR2 (germline): SGDLS, YYNGEE. This CDR3 contains 15 residues. Trimming at V came to 4 bases and at J to 1 base, leaving 4 bases not matched to a gene. The CDR3 here is CASSRTSGIQETQYF. The CDR3 DNA reads TGTGCCAGCAGCCGAACTAGCGGGATCCAAGAGACCCAGTACTTC.

CDR3 region: CASSPGRQANYGYTF. CDR3 DNA: TGTGCCAGCAGCCCTGGACGGCAAGCTAACTATGGCTACACCTTC. This chain joins TRBV9 and TRBJ1-2; D gene ambiguous. CDR1 and CDR2 (germline): SGDLS, YYNGEE. V was shortened by 4 bases and J by 0 bases, with 13 bases between the two germline ends. The CDR3 has 15 amino acids.

The V and J genes are TRBV6-5 and TRBJ2-3, with 8 nucleotides matching TRBD2. Germline lookup yields CDR1 MNHEY and CDR2 SVGAGI. V shed 2 bases and J 1 base; nucleotides not matched to a gene: 5. The CDR3 runs 16 residues. The DNA of the CDR3 is TGTGCCAGCAGTTACCAGGCGGGAGGAGGCACAGATACGCAGTATTTT. It specifies CASSYQAGGGTDTQYF.

The chain uses TRBV5-6 and TRBJ1-3, with unresolved D. CDR1 is SGHDT and CDR2 is YYEEEE in the germline V gene. V shed 2 bases and J shed 0 bases, with 9 bases lying between them. This CDR3 is built from 15 residues. The CDR3 region has the DNA TGTGCCAGCAGCTTTGGCCCAACCTCTGGAAACACCATATATTTT. Its protein product is CASSFGPTSGNTIYF. The full variable domain, with the rest looked up from reference TRBV5-6 and TRBJ1-3, is DAGVTQSPTHLIKTRGQQVTLRCSPKSGHDTVSWYQQALGQGPQFIFQYYEEEERQRGNFPDRFSGHQFPNYSSELNVNALLLGDSALYLCASSFGPTSGNTIYFGEGSWLTVV.

This clone occurred once. This chain joins TRBV14 and TRBJ1-2; D is possibly TRBD1 (5 bases). Trimming removed 1 base at V and 4 bases at J, with 13 bases between. Germline V CDR1 and CDR2: SGHDN, FVKESK. The CDR3 spans 15 residues. This chain's CDR3 is CASSQVAGAFYGYTF. The CDR3 DNA sequence: TGTGCCAGCAGCCAAGTCGCCGGGGCCTTCTATGGCTACACCTTC.

This clone has just one count. The V and J genes are TRBV11-2 and TRBJ2-1, with D perhaps TRBD2 (6 bases). The CDR3 has 15 residues. Trimming left V 5 bases short and J 5 bases short, with 16 bases between. From germline, CDR1 is SGHAT and CDR2 FQNNGV. DNA of the CDR3: TGTGCCAGCAGCCCGGGGGTGGGTTTAGACAATGAGCAGTTCTTC. Translated: CASSPGVGLDNEQFF. Based on the CDR3 plus reference TRBV11-2 and TRBJ2-1, the full variable domain is EAGVAQSPRYKIIEKRQSVAFWCNPISGHATLYWYQQILGQGPKLLIQFQNNGVVDDSQLPKDRFSAERLKGVDSTLKIQPAKLEDSAVYLCASSPGVGLDNEQFFGPGTRLTVL.